Shown below are 8 T cell receptor beta chains from a single sample sequenced in a study of blood T cell repertoires in COVID-19. Assay used: immunoSEQ multiplex PCR; TCRdb lists only in-frame clones, some missing. This sample has 350,000 or so clones, with 86% found just once. Sequenced material: PBMCs or T cells enriched from blood (not recorded which). These receptors all stem from a woman in her 40s with acute COVID-19.

The V call is TRBV18, the J call TRBJ1-1; a weak D match, TRBD1 (6 bases). V lost 3 bases to trimming and J lost 4 bases, with 15 bases between them. Germline CDR1 and CDR2: KGHSH and LQKENI. The CDR3 is made up of 15 amino acids. The CDR3 protein is CASSPRGGGSTEAFF. Written as DNA, the CDR3 is TGTGCCAGCTCACCGCGGGGAGGGGGATCCACTGAAGCTTTCTTT. Full variable domain (rest looked up from reference TRBV18 and TRBJ1-1): NAGVMQNPRHLVRRRGQEARLRCSPMKGHSHVYWYRQLPEEGLKFMVYLQKENIIDESGMPKERFSAEFPKEGPSILRIQQVVRGDSAAYFCASSPRGGGSTEAFFGQGTRLTVV.

The V and J genes are TRBV19 and TRBJ2-6; a weak D match, TRBD2 (5 bases). The CDR3 contains 16 residues. Trimming left V 6 bases short and J 0 bases short, with 12 bases between. Looked up from germline, CDR1 is LNHDA and CDR2 is SQIVND (reference sequence). CDR3 bases: TGTGCCAGTAGGGAGGTTCTGGTCTCTGGGGCCAACGTCCTGACTTTC. Translated, it gives CASREVLVSGANVLTF.

The chain has TRBV7-6 and TRBJ1-2, with TRBD1 matching over 8 bases. The CDR3 is 13 amino acids. Germline V gene sequence: CDR1 SGHVS, CDR2 FNYEAQ. After removal of 5 bases from V and 8 bases from J, the junction contained 7 bases not matched to a gene. CDR3 amino acids: CASSHPDRDGYTF. The CDR3 region has the DNA TGTGCCAGCAGCCACCCGGACAGGGACGGCTACACCTTC. The variable domain in full, with the rest retrieved from reference TRBV7-6 and TRBJ1-2, is GAGVSQSPRYKVTKRGQDVALRCDPISGHVSLYWYRQALGQGPEFLTYFNYEAQQDKSGLPNDRFSAERPEGSISTLTIQRTEQRDSAMYRCASSHPDRDGYTFGSGTRLTVV.

The V call is TRBV28, the J call TRBJ2-5; 11 bases line up with TRBD1. V shed 4 bases and J 5 bases; nucleotides not matched to a gene: 6. The CDR3 sequence is 15 residues long. Germline CDR1 reads MDHEN; CDR2 reads SYDVKM. In nucleotides, the CDR3 is TGTGCCAGCAGTTCGGACAGGGGGCCGGGCGAGACCCAGTACTTC. Protein: CASSSDRGPGETQYF.

The J gene is TRBJ2-1, the V gene TRBV5-4; possibly TRBD1 for D (5 bases). CDR1 is SGHNT, CDR2 YYREEE, per germline (reference sequence). Trimming pared 4 bases from V and 12 bases from J, leaving 17 bases between. The length of the CDR3 is 13 residues. The CDR3 region is CASSPNRETGQFF. The CDR3 DNA reads as TGTGCCAGCAGCCCCAACAGAGAAACAGGGCAGTTCTTC.

The chain is built from TRBV19 and TRBJ1-4; the D gene is possibly TRBD1 (6 bases). The CDR3 sequence is 13 residues long. Germline CDR1 LNHDA, CDR2 SQIVND (reference sequence). Trimming stripped 4 bases from V and 8 bases from J, with 11 bases between. CDR3 amino acids: CASSRGQGEKLFF. CDR3 DNA: TGTGCCAGTAGTAGGGGGCAGGGGGAAAAACTGTTTTTT.

The rearrangement joins TRBV14 to TRBJ2-7; D remains unclear. Between the trimmed V and J ends, which lost 0 bases and 5 bases, there was a span of 14 bases. Looked up from germline, CDR1 is SGHDN and CDR2 is FVKESK. The CDR3 totals 15 residues. DNA for the CDR3: TGTGCCAGCAGCCAAGATGTCTCGGGTACGGACGAGCAGTACTTC. Amino acids: CASSQDVSGTDEQYF.

The chain joins TRBV19 to TRBJ1-5; possible D gene TRBD1, 6 bases. Trimming shortened V by 3 bases and J by 3 bases, and 12 bases separated the two germline ends. Germline loops: CDR1 LNHDA, CDR2 SQIVND (reference sequence). CDR3 length: 15 amino acids. The CDR3 nucleotides are TGTGCCAGTAGTATTTCAGGGGTTCCCAATCAGCCCCAGCATTTT. It codes for CASSISGVPNQPQHF.